This T cell receptor (beta chain) is drawn from a study of T cells in localized non-small cell lung cancer (TCRdb year 2020). About the investigation overall: The study analyzed T cell repertoires of a few hundred early-stage NSCLC patients, comparing tumors and uninvolved tumor-adjacent lungs. The cohort comprised approximately 240 treatment-naïve NSCLC patients with resected, localized lung tumors. A mean age of around 66 years was recorded for the NSCLC patients, of whom 129 were male and about 100 were female. The paper as a whole reports these results and caveats: Because of the exploratory design, TCR variables were selected using unadjusted p-values without false-discovery rate correction. A median of about 53 of the top 100 tumor clones were detected in paired uninvolved adjacent lung, and around 30 of these tumor clones were also found among the top 100 clones of the paired uninvolved adjacent lung. Longer overall survival was associated with higher T cell density in blood, whereas shorter survival was associated with higher clonality in adjacent lung. Because multi-region sequencing of the tumors was not done, intratumor heterogeneity could not be ruled out. Uninvolved tumor-adjacent lung showed the highest T cell clonality, higher than tumor, which suggests more focused antigenic responses in the uninvolved tumor-adjacent lung.

The immunoSEQ Assay was used to sequence TCR beta CDR3 regions from DNA. As for the original processing: T cell density was computed as TCR beta template counts normalized to usable DNA estimated by amplifying housekeeping genes. Richness was estimated using the preseqR package, with extrapolation to 400,000 templates for PBMC samples and to 120,000 templates for tissue samples. Clonality was defined as one minus Pielou's evenness. Differential abundance testing on productive amino-acid clonotypes, with a minimum total count of 5 and an alpha of 0.1, was used to identify tissue-enriched TCRs. The Jaccard Index and the Morisita Overlap Index were used to measure how much the repertoires overlapped between compartments. GLIPH grouped TCR beta CDR3s together with public tetramer-defined viral CDR3s, and a viral motif had to include at least three viral sequences and also show V-gene enrichment. The clones in this table, taken by TCRdb from immuneACCESS, are in-frame only. Not every clone is retained; where verified, under half of the shortfall comes from an unresolved V gene, and the cause of the rest is unknown. V, J and clone size were drawn from that table, and D and trimming were deduced from the DNA. For this sample there are some 41,000 clones; roughly 90% appear just once. The ten largest clones take up 8% to 11% of the sample.

At the junction V is shortened by 6 bases and J by 5 bases; bases outside the gene matches: 6. The CDR3 starts with the cysteine, ends with the phenylalanine, and has 14 residues. The DNA shown is the 42-base CDR3, in frame from base 1. CDR1 and CDR2, per the germline V gene, are MNHEY and SVGAGI. Details on this clone: Its antigen is currently not known. No quality values exist for individual bases; no much larger clone is one base distant. The same CDR3 arises from other DNA sequences in this sample as well.

At diagnosis, peripheral blood, uninvolved tumor-adjacent lung and tumor were collected and stored as a combination of fresh-frozen and FFPE material. For TCR repertoire profiling, blood samples were analyzed as peripheral blood mononuclear cells. The chain was built from TRBV6-5 and TRBJ1-4; 7 central bases correspond to TRBD1. Material: PBMCs, obtained before any cancer treatment. The receptor was isolated from a woman between 40 and 69 years old with stage II lung adenocarcinoma. The CDR3: CASSSGTANEKLFF. In nucleotide form, the sequence is TGTGCCAGCAGCTCCGGGACAGCGAATGAAAAACTGTTTTTT.